The rows below give T cell receptor beta chains drawn from one sample of a study of blood T cells in healthy people across ages. MiXCR, run by TCRdb on the 5' RACE reads, gives a single entry per CDR3 protein. The data hold about 670,000 distinct CDR3 sequences, with around 41% observed a single time. Sequenced material: blood. All receptors come from an older man in good health. The CDR3 runs from the conserved cysteine through the conserved F or W. D genes are given only for firm matches. Clone size is stated in some rows and not others, as once, few, many or a class when expanded.

-,TRBJ2-4,TRBV29-1,TRBD1,CSVERQGATKNIQYF,TGCAGCGTTGAACGGCAGGGGGCAACCAAAAACATTCAGTACTTC
few,TRBJ2-5,TRBV3-1,TRBD1,CASSQLQGEETQYF,TGTGCCAGCAGCCAGTTACAGGGGGAAGAGACCCAGTACTTC
-,TRBJ2-3,TRBV7-2,TRBD2,CASSSLSGGGADTQYF,TGTGCCAGCAGCTCGTTATCGGGAGGGGGGGCAGATACGCAGTATTTT
-,TRBJ1-5,TRBV7-2,-,CASSPGDNQPQHF,TGTGCCAGCAGCCCTGGGGACAATCAGCCCCAGCATTTT
many,TRBJ1-6,TRBV14,-,CASSFQGYSPLHF,TGTGCCAGCAGCTTCCAGGGGTATTCACCCCTCCACTTT
few,TRBJ2-5,TRBV6-1,TRBD2,CASSEELAGGEQETQYF,TGTGCCAGCAGTGAAGAACTAGCGGGGGGGGAACAAGAGACCCAGTACTTC
-,TRBJ2-5,TRBV7-3,TRBD1,CASGQGFQETQYF,TGTGCCAGCGGACAGGGGTTTCAAGAGACCCAGTACTTC
-,TRBJ2-1,TRBV29-1,TRBD2,CSVTLLAGGNNEQFF,TGCAGCGTGACCCTTCTAGCGGGAGGGAACAATGAGCAGTTCTTC
-,TRBJ1-2,TRBV20-1,-,CSAIYRQTTYGYTF,TGCAGTGCTATATATAGACAAACGACCTATGGCTACACCTTC
-,TRBJ2-7,TRBV15,-,CATSRGTAYNEQYF,TGTGCCACCAGCAGAGGGACAGCCTACAATGAGCAGTACTTC
-,TRBJ2-2,TRBV7-2,TRBD2,CASSWGTSGNTGELFF,TGTGCCAGCAGCTGGGGGACTAGCGGGAACACCGGGGAGCTGTTTTTT
few,TRBJ1-2,TRBV11-2,-,CASSPQGHDYGYTF,TGTGCCAGCAGCCCACAGGGCCACGACTATGGCTACACCTTC
-,TRBJ2-7,TRBV20-1,-,CSAPYRYEQYF,TGCAGTGCCCCGTACAGGTACGAGCAGTACTTC
-,TRBJ1-6,TRBV20-1,-,CGARAHTGTNSPLHF,TGCGGTGCTAGAGCCCATACAGGGACTAATTCACCCCTCCACTTT
many,TRBJ2-3,TRBV12-3/TRBV12-4,-,CASGAGKLSTDTQYF,TGTGCCAGCGGGGCGGGGAAACTTAGCACAGATACGCAGTATTTT
few,TRBJ2-1,TRBV6-2/TRBV6-3,TRBD2,CASSLQGLAVYNEQFF,TGTGCCAGCAGCCTTCAGGGACTAGCGGTTTACAATGAGCAGTTCTTC
few,TRBJ1-1,TRBV20-1,-,CSAAVLGRTEAFF,TGCAGTGCTGCGGTGTTGGGGCGGACTGAAGCTTTCTTT
few,TRBJ2-6,TRBV3-1,-,CASSQGGLPQPGANVLTF,TGTGCCAGCAGCCAAGGGGGACTTCCTCAACCTGGGGCCAACGTCCTGACTTTC
-,TRBJ1-2,TRBV30,TRBD1,CAWSGKTGGRDGYTF,TGTGCCTGGAGTGGAAAAACAGGGGGAAGGGATGGCTACACCTTC
few,TRBJ2-4,TRBV14,-,CASSPSQVSKNIQYF,TGTGCCAGCAGCCCCTCCCAGGTATCCAAAAACATTCAGTACTTC
-,TRBJ2-7,TRBV20-1,-,CSASADEQYF,TGCAGTGCTAGCGCGGACGAGCAGTACTTC
few,TRBJ1-5,TRBV20-1,-,CSARGPRGNGQPQHF,TGCAGTGCTAGAGGCCCTAGGGGAAATGGTCAGCCCCAGCATTTT
many,TRBJ2-5,TRBV14,-,CASSQATGPRRETQYF,TGTGCCAGCAGCCAAGCGACAGGCCCGAGGCGGGAGACCCAGTACTTC